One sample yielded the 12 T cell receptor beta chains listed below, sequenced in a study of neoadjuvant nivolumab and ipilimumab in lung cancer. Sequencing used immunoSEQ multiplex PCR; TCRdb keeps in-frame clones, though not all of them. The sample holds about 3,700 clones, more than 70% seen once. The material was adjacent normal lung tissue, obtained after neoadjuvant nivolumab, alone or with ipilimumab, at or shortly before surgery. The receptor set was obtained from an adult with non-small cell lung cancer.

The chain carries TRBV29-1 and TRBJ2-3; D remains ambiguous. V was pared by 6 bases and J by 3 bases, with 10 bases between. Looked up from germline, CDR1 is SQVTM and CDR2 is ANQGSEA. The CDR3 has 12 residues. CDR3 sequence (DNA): TGCAGCGTCCGCCCTCAGACAGATACGCAGTATTTT. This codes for CSVRPQTDTQYF.

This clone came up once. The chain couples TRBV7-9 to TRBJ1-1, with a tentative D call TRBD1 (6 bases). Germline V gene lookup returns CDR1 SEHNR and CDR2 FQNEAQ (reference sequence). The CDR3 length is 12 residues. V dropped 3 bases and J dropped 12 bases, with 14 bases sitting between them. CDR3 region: CASSLTRDKTFF. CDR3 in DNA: TGTGCCAGCAGCTTGACGCGGGACAAAACTTTCTTT.

The CDR3 DNA reads TGTGCCAGCTCACCATCGACAGACTATGGCTACACCTTC. Its protein is CASSPSTDYGYTF. The V and J genes are TRBV18 and TRBJ1-2, with TRBD1 as a possible D gene (5 bases). The CDR3 contains 13 residues. V was cut by 2 bases and J by 3 bases, with 7 bases left in between. CDR1 is KGHSH and CDR2 is LQKENI in the germline V gene.

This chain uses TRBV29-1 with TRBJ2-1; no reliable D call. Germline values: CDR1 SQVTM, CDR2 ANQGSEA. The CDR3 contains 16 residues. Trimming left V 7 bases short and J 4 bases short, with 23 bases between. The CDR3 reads CSGGKMSPSVYNEQFF. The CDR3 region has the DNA TGCAGCGGGGGAAAGATGAGTCCCTCCGTATACAATGAGCAGTTCTTC.

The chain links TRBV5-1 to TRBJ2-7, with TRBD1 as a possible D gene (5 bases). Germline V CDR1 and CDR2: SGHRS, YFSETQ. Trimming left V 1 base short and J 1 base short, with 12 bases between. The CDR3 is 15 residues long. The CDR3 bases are TGCGCCAGCAGCTTGAATGCAGGGCCTTCCTACGAGCAGTACTTC. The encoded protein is CASSLNAGPSYEQYF.

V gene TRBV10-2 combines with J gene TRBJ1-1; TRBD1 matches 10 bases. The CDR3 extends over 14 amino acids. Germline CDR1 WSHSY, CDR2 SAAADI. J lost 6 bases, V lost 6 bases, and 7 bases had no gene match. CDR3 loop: CASRYDRGLAEAFF. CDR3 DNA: TGCGCCAGCAGGTATGACAGGGGGCTCGCTGAAGCTTTCTTT.

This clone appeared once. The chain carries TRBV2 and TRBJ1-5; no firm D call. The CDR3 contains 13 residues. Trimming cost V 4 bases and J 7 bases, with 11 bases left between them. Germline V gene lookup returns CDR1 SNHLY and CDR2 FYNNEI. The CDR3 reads CASSAGMWQPQHF. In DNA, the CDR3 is TGTGCCAGCAGTGCGGGGATGTGGCAGCCCCAGCATTTT.

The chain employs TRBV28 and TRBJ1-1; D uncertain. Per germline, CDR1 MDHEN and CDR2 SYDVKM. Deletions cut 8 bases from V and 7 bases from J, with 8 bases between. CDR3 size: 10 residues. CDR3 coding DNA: TGTGCCAGCTTGGACGGTGAAGCTTTCTTT. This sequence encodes CASLDGEAFF.

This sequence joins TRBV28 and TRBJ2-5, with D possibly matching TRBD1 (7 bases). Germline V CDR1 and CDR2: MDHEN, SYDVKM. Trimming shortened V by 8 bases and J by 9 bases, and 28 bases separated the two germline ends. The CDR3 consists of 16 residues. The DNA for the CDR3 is TGTGCCAGCGCCTCCCTGGGGGCAGGGGGGCGTGGGGCCCAGTACTTC. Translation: CASASLGAGGRGAQYF.

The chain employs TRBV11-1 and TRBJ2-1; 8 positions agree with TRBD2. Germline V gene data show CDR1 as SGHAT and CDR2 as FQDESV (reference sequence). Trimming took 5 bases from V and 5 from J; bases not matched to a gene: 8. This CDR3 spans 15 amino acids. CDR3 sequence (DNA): TGTGCCAGCAGCCGAGCGGGAGCAACTAACAATGAGCAGTTCTTC. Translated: CASSRAGATNNEQFF.

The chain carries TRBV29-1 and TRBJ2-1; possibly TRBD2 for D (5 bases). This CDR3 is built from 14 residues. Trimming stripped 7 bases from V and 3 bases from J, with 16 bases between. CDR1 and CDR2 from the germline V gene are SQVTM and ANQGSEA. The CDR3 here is CSATNPRGYNEQFF. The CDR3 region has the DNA TGCAGCGCCACCAACCCCCGGGGCTACAATGAGCAGTTCTTC.

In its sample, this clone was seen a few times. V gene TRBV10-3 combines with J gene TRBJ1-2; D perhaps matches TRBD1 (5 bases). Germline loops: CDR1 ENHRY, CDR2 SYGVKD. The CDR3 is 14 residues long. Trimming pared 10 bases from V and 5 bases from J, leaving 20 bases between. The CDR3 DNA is TGTGCCACCAAACAGGCGGGCGTCAAATATGGCTACACCTTC. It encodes CATKQAGVKYGYTF.